Listed here are 10 T cell receptor beta chains from one sample, sequenced in a study of OX40 agonist ivuxolimab in advanced cancers. Libraries were made using the immunoSEQ multiplex PCR assay. This is the immuneACCESS table as TCRdb keeps it, with only in-frame sequences that have V and J called. A part of the clones is gone; compared with another copy, unresolved V genes explain less than half, and the rest is unexplained. In all, the sample holds 60,000 to 75,000 clones, and roughly 80% of those were seen once. The leading ten clones occupy 1.1% of the sample. The starting material was CD4+ or CD8+ T cells sorted from blood, obtained in a trial of the OX40 agonist ivuxolimab. The source of these receptors is an adult with an advanced solid tumor such as melanoma, head and neck, liver or kidney cancer.

V gene TRBV7-2 combines with J gene TRBJ2-3, with D unclear. V dropped 5 bases and J dropped 4 bases, with 10 bases sitting between them. Per germline, CDR1 SGHTA and CDR2 FQGNSA. This CDR3 contains 13 residues. In DNA, the CDR3 is TGTGCCAGCAGCAGAAAGGTGGCAGATACGCAGTATTTT. As protein: CASSRKVADTQYF.

The gene calls are TRBV11-2 and TRBJ2-6; TRBD1 matches at 7 bases. The CDR3 spans 18 residues. CDR1 is SGHAT, CDR2 FQNNGV, per germline. J gave up 0 bases and V 4 bases, and 9 bases lay outside the gene matches. The CDR3 nucleotides are TGTGCCAGCAGCTCATACAGGGGATTTCACTCTGGGGCCAACGTCCTGACTTTC. Its translation: CASSSYRGFHSGANVLTF. Supplemented by reference TRBV11-2 and TRBJ2-6, the full variable domain reads EAGVAQSPRYKIIEKRQSVAFWCNPISGHATLYWYQQILGQGPKLLIQFQNNGVVDDSQLPKDRFSAERLKGVDSTLKIQPAKLEDSAVYLCASSSYRGFHSGANVLTFGAGSRLTVL.

The chain recombines TRBV5-4 with TRBJ2-3; 9 bases fit TRBD2. The germline V gene has CDR1 SGHNT and CDR2 YYREEE (reference sequence). This CDR3 contains 14 residues. The trim removed 5 bases at V and 4 bases at J, leaving 5 bases unmatched. This CDR3 is CASRAGGVADTQYF. In DNA, the CDR3 is TGTGCCAGCAGGGCGGGGGGGGTGGCAGATACGCAGTATTTT.

CDR3 nucleotides: TGTGCCAGCTCACGCCCGGGGACGAGAGTCACCGGGGAGCTGTTTTTT. This sequence encodes CASSRPGTRVTGELFF. The rearrangement links TRBV18 to TRBJ2-2, with D perhaps given as TRBD1 or TRBD2 (5 bases each). CDR3 length: 16 amino acids. V was pared by 4 bases and J by 4 bases, with 16 bases between. CDR1 is KGHSH and CDR2 is LQKENI in the germline V gene.

The chain joins TRBV6-1 to TRBJ2-2; D is undetermined. This CDR3 is built from 14 residues. The germline V gene encodes CDR1 MNHNS and CDR2 SASEGT. Trimming took off 2 bases at V and 1 base at J, with 5 bases between the two ends. CDR3 amino acids: CASSELGNTGELFF. The CDR3 region has the DNA TGTGCCAGCAGTGAATTAGGGAACACCGGGGAGCTGTTTTTT.

V and J are TRBV29-1 and TRBJ1-2; possible D gene TRBD1, 5 bases. The ends were cut back, 3 bases at V and 2 bases at J, with 13 bases in the middle. The CDR3 spans 14 residues. CDR1 is SQVTM, CDR2 ANQGSEA, per germline. The DNA for the CDR3 is TGCAGCGTTGATGTTGGGGGGAGCAACTATGGCTACACCTTC. This sequence encodes CSVDVGGSNYGYTF.

This clone came up once. Other DNA sequences in this sample translate to the same CDR3. The genes are TRBV7-2 and TRBJ2-5; 16 bases align to TRBD2. The CDR3 is 16 residues long. Looked up from germline, CDR1 is SGHTA and CDR2 is FQGNSA. The ends lost 5 bases at V and 5 bases at J; junction bases unmatched: 5. CDR3 region: CASSRGLAGGRETQYF. The CDR3 DNA follows: TGTGCCAGCAGCCGGGGACTAGCGGGGGGGCGGGAGACCCAGTACTTC.

This sequence joins TRBV5-1 and TRBJ2-3, with 7 bases fitting TRBD2. Losses at the gene ends were 4 bases for V and 3 bases for J; bases not matched to a gene: 11. Per the germline V gene, CDR1 is SGHRS and CDR2 is YFSETQ. CDR3 length: 16 residues. The CDR3 region has the DNA TGCGCCAGCAGCCAACAAGGGAGGGGAGGAACAGATACGCAGTATTTT. Its protein product is CASSQQGRGGTDTQYF.

This chain connects TRBV27 to TRBJ1-6; a possible D gene is TRBD1 (6 bases). V was clipped by 8 bases and J by 10 bases, with 24 bases between them. The CDR3 totals 16 residues. The germline gives CDR1 MNHEY, CDR2 SMNVEV (reference sequence). The CDR3 bases are TGTGCCAGCCGTTCTCTGAGGGGGGGCGATAGATCACCCCTCCACTTT. This codes for CASRSLRGGDRSPLHF.

This chain joins TRBV6-9 and TRBJ1-2; D gene unclear. Germline V gives CDR1 MNHGY, CDR2 SVAAGI. V was clipped by 3 bases and J by 6 bases, with 8 bases between them. The CDR3 contains 12 residues. CDR3 nucleotide sequence: TGTGCCAGCAGTTACGGGCCTGATGGCTACACCTTC. This encodes CASSYGPDGYTF.